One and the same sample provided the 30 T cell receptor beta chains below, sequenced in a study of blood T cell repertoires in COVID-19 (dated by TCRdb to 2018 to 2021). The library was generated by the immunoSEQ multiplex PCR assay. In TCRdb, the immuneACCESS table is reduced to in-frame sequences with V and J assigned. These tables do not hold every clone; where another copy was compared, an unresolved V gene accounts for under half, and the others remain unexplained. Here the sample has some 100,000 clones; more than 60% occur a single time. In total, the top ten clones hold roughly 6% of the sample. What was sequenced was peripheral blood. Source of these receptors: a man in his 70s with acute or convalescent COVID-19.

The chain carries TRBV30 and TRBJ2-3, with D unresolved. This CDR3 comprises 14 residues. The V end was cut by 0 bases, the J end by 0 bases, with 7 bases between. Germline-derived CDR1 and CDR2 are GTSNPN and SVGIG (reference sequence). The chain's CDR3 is CAWSVLVSTDTQYF. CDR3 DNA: TGTGCCTGGAGTGTGTTAGTCAGCACAGATACGCAGTATTTT.

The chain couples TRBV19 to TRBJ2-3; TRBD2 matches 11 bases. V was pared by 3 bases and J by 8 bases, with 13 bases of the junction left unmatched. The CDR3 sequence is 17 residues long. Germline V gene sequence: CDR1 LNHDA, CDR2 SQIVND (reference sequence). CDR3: CASSISPTSGSKPTQYF. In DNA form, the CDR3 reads TGTGCCAGTAGTATCTCTCCAACTAGCGGGAGTAAACCTACGCAGTATTTT.

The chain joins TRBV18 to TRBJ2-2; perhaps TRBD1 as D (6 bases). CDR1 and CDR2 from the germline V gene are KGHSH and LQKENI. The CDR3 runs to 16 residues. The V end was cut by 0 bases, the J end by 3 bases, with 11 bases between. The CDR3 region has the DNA TGTGCCAGCTCACCACCGAACCAGGGGCACACCGGGGAGCTGTTTTTT. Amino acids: CASSPPNQGHTGELFF.

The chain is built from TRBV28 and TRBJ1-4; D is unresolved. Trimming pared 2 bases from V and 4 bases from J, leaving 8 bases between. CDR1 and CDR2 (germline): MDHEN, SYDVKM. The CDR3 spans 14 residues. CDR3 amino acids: CASSLGLSNEKLFF. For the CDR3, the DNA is TGTGCCAGCAGTTTAGGACTGAGTAATGAAAAACTGTTTTTT.

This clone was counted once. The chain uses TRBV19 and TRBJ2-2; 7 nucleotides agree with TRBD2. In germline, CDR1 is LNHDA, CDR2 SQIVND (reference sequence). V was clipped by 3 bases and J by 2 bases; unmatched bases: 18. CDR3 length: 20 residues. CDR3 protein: CASSIGPSGVGPRNTGELFF. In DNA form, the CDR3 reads TGTGCCAGTAGTATCGGTCCTAGCGGAGTCGGGCCCCGAAACACCGGGGAGCTGTTTTTT.

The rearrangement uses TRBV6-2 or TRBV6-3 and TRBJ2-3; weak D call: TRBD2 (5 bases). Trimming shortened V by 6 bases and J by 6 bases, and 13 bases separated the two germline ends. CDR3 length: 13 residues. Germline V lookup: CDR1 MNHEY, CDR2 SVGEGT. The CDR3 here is CASRYTSSDTQYF. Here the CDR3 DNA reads TGTGCCAGCAGGTACACTAGTTCGGATACGCAGTATTTT.

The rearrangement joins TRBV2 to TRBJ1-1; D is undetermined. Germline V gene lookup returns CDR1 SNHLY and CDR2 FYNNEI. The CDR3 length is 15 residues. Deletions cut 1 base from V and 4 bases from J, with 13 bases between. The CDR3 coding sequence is TGTGCCAGCAGTGAAGGGACCACCCGGGGCACTGAAGCTTTCTTT. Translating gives CASSEGTTRGTEAFF.

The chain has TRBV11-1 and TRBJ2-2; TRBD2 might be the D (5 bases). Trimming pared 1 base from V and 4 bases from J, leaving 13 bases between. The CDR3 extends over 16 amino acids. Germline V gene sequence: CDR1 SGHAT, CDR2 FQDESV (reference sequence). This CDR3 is CASSLVRTLSTGELFF. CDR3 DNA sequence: TGTGCCAGCAGCTTAGTTAGGACTCTCTCCACCGGGGAGCTGTTTTTT.

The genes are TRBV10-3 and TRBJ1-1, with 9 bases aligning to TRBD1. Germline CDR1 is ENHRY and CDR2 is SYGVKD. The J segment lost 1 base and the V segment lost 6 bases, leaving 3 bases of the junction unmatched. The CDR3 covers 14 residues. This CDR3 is CAIRGTGTNTEAFF. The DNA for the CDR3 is TGTGCCATCAGAGGGACAGGGACGAACACTGAAGCTTTCTTT.

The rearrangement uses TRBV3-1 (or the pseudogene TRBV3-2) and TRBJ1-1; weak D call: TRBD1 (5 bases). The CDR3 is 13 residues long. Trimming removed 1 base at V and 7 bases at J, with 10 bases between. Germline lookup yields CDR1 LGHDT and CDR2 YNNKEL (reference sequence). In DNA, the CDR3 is TGTGCCAGCAGCCAAGGGGGGGGACGTGAAGCTTTCTTT. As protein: CASSQGGGREAFF.

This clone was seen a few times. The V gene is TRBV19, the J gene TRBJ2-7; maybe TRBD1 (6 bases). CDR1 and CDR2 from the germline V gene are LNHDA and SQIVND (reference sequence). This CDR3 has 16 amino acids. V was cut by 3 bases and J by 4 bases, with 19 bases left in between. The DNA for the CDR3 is TGTGCCAGTAGTATCTCAGGGGTCAGCCCCCGTTACGAGCAGTACTTC. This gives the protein CASSISGVSPRYEQYF.

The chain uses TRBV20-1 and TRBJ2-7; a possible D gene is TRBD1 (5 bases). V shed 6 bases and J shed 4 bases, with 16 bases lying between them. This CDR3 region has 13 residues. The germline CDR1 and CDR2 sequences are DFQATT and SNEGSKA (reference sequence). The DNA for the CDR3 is TGCAGTGCCAGTAAGGGGATAACATACGAGCAGTACTTC. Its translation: CSASKGITYEQYF.

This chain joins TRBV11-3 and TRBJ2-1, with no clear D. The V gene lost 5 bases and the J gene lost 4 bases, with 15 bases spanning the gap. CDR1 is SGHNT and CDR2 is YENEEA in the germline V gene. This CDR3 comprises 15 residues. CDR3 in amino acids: CASSPYSRQYNEQFF. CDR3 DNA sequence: TGTGCCAGCAGCCCTTACAGCAGACAATACAATGAGCAGTTCTTC.

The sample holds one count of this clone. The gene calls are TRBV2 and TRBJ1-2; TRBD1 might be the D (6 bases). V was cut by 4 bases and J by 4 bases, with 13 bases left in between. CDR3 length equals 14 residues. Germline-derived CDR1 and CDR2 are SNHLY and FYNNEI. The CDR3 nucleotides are TGTGCCAGCAGTGTGAACAGGGCGGTCTATGGCTACACCTTC. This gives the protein CASSVNRAVYGYTF.

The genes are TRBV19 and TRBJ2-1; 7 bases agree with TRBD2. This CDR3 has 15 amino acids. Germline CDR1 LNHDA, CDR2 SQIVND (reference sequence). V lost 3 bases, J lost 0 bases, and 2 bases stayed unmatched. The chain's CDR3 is CASSMGGSSYNEQFF. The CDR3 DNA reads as TGTGCCAGTAGTATGGGCGGGAGCTCCTACAATGAGCAGTTCTTC.

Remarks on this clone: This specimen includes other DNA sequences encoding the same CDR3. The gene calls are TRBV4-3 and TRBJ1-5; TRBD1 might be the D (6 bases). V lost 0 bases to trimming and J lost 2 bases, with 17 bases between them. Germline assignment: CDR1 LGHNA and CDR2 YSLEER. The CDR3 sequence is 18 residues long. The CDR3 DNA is TGCGCCAGCAGCCAAGATTTTGCAGGGGATCCCCGCAATCAGCCCCAGCATTTT. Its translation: CASSQDFAGDPRNQPQHF.

CDR3 amino acids: CASSSTGGAWYGYTF. As DNA, the CDR3 is TGTGCCAGCAGTTCCACAGGGGGCGCGTGGTATGGCTACACCTTC. The chain links TRBV5-5 to TRBJ1-2; 9 positions agree with TRBD1. The germline V gene has CDR1 SGHKS and CDR2 YYEKEE (reference sequence). V lost 5 bases and J lost 5; bases outside the gene matches: 10. This CDR3 is built from 15 residues.

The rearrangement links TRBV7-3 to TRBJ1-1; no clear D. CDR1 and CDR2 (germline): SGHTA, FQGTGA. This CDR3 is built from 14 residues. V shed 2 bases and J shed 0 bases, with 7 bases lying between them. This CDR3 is CASSLGQMNTEAFF. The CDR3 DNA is TGTGCCAGCAGCTTAGGGCAGATGAACACTGAAGCTTTCTTT.

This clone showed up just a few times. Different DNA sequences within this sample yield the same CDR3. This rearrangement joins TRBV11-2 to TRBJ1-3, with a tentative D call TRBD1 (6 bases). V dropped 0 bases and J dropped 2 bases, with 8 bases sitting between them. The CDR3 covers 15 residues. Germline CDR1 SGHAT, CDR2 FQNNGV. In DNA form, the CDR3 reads TGTGCCAGCAGCTTAGAACCAGGGGCTGGAAACACCATATATTTT. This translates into CASSLEPGAGNTIYF.

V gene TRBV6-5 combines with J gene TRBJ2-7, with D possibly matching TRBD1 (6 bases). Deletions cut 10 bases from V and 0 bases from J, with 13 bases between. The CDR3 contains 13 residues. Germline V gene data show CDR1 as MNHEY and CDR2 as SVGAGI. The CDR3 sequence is CATDRPSSYEQYF. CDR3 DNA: TGTGCCACCGACAGGCCGAGCTCCTACGAGCAGTACTTC.

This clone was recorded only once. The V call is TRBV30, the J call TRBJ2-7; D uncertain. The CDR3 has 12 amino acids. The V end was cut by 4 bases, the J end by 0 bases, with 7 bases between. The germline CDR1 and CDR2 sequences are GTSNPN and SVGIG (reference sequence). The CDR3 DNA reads TGTGCCTGGACCTCCGGCTCCTACGAGCAGTACTTC. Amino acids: CAWTSGSYEQYF.

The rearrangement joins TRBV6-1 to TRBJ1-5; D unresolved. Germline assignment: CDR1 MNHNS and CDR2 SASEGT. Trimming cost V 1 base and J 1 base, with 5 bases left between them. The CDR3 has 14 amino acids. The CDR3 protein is CASSEVQSNQPQHF. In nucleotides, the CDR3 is TGTGCCAGCAGTGAAGTTCAGAGCAATCAGCCCCAGCATTTT.

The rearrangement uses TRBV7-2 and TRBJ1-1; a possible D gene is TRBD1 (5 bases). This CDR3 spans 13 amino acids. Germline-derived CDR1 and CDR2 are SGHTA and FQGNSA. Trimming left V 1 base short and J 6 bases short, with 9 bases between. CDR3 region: CASSLESRAEAFF. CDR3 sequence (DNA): TGTGCCAGCAGCTTAGAGAGCAGGGCTGAAGCTTTCTTT. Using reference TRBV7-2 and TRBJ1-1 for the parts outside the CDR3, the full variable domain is GAGVSQSPSNKVTEKGKDVELRCDPISGHTALYWYRQSLGQGLEFLIYFQGNSAPDKSGLPSDRFSAERTGGSVSTLTIQRTQQEDSAVYLCASSLESRAEAFFGQGTRLTVV.

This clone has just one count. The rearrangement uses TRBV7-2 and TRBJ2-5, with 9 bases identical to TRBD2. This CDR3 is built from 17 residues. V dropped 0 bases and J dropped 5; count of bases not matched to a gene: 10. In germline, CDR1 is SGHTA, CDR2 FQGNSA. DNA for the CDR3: TGTGCCAGCAGCTTAGCAACCGCAGGCGGGAGGGTTGAGACCCAGTACTTC. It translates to CASSLATAGGRVETQYF.

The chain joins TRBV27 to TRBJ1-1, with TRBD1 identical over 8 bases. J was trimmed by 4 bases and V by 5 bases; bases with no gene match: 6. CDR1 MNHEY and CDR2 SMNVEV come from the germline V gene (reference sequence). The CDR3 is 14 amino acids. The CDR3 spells CASSIRQGITEAFF. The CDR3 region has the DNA TGTGCCAGCAGTATTCGACAGGGGATCACTGAAGCTTTCTTT.

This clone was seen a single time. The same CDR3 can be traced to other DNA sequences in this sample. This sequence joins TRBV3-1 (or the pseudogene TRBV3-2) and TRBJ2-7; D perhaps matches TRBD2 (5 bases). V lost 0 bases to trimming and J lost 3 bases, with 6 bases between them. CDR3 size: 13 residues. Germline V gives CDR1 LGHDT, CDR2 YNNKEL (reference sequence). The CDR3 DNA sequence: TGTGCCAGCAGCCAAGAGGGAGTCTACGAGCAGTACTTC. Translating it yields CASSQEGVYEQYF.

The CDR3 DNA sequence: TGTGCCAGCTCGGCCAGGGGGCAAAACACTGAAGCTTTCTTT. The encoded protein is CASSARGQNTEAFF. This rearrangement joins TRBV2 to TRBJ1-1; 8 bases fit TRBD1. Trimming at V came to 8 bases and at J to 2 bases, leaving 7 bases not matched to a gene. Looked up from germline, CDR1 is SNHLY and CDR2 is FYNNEI. This CDR3 has 14 residues.

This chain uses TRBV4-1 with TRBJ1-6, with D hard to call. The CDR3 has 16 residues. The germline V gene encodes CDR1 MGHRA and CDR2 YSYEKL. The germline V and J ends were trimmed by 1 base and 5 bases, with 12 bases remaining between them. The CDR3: CASSQAGVGDNSPLHF. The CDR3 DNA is TGCGCCAGCAGCCAAGCTGGGGTCGGGGATAATTCACCCCTCCACTTT.

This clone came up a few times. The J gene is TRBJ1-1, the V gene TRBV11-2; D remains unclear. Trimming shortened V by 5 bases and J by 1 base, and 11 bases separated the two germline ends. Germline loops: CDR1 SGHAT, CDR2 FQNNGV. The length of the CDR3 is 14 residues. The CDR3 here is CASSRTRENTEAFF. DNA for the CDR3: TGTGCCAGCAGCCGAACCCGAGAGAACACTGAAGCTTTCTTT.

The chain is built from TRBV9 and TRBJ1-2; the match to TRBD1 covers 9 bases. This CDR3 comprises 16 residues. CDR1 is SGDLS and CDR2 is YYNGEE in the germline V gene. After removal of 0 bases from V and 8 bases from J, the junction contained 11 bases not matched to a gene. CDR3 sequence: CASSVGVGQGMGGYTF. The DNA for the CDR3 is TGTGCCAGCAGCGTAGGTGTGGGACAGGGAATGGGCGGCTACACCTTC.